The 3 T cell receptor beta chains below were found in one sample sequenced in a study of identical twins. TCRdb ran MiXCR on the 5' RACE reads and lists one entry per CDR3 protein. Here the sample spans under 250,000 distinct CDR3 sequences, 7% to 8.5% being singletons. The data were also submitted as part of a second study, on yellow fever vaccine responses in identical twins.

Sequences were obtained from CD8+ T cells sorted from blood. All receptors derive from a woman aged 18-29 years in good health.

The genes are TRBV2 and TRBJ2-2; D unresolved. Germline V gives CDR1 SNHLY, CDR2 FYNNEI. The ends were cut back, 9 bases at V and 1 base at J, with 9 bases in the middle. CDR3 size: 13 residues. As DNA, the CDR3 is TGTGCCAGTGCTGCAGGGAACACCGGGGAGCTGTTTTTT. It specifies CASAAGNTGELFF. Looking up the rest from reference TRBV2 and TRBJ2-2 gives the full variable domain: EPEVTQTPSHQVTQMGQEVILRCVPISNHLYFYWYRQILGQKVEFLVSFYNNEISEKSEIFDDQFSVERPDGSNFTLKIRSTKLEDSAMYFCASAAGNTGELFFGEGSRLTVL.

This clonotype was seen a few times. CDR3 sequence (DNA): TGTGCCAGCAGCTTAGGGGCAGGGGCAAGCTCCTACAATGAGCAGTTCTTC. Translating gives CASSLGAGASSYNEQFF. The J gene is TRBJ2-1, the V gene TRBV7-9; D is perhaps TRBD1 (6 bases). Trimming pared 1 base from V and 0 bases from J, leaving 13 bases between. The CDR3 contains 17 residues. Germline V gene lookup returns CDR1 SEHNR and CDR2 FQNEAQ (reference sequence).

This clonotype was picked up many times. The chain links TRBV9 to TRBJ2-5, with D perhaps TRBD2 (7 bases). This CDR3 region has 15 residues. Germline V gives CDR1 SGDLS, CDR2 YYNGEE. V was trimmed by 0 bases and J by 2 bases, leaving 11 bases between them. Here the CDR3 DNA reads TGTGCCAGCAGCGTAGGGGGGGGGCCTCAAGAGACCCAGTACTTC. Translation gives CASSVGGGPQETQYF. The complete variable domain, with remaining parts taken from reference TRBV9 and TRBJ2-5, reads DSGVTQTPKHLITATGQRVTLRCSPRSGDLSVYWYQQSLDQGLQFLIQYYNGEERAKGNILERFSAQQFPDLHSELNLSSLELGDSALYFCASSVGGGPQETQYFGPGTRLLVL.